This note documents a single T cell receptor delta chain sequence. The antigen is not known. TCRdb attributes to this sequence the protein of a much larger clone, which differs from the DNA translation at residue 13; a read error is likely, and the protein displayed is translated from the DNA. This sample was included in a study of γδ T cells in repeated Plasmodium falciparum infection. Study information: Malaria-naive adults were infected with P. falciparum NF54 four times over about 600 days. Samples were taken at baseline, before some infections, and 21 days after each. Study observations and caveats: Repeated controlled infections reportedly drove waves of new clonotype selection in Vdelta2-negative, mostly Vdelta1+, gammadelta repertoires. Compared with Australian children, Malian Vdelta2-negative repertoires seemed more clonal, less diverse, less shared.

The CDR3 totals 19 residues. V was cut by 2 bases and J by 2 bases, with 26 bases left in between. Germline values: CDR1 GEAIGNYY, CDR2 EKD. TCRdb reran clone calling via CATT on the multiplex PCR reads. The sample lists 85,000 to 90,000 delta-chain clones, 1.4% occurring once. Bulk repertoires came from Vgamma9/Vdelta2+ or Vdelta2-negative gammadelta T cells flow-sorted from PBMC. The clonotype comes from a pool of human donors (malaria-infected and uninfected, not separated). Specimen: gamma-delta T cells from blood. This sequence joins TRDV2 and TRDJ1, with a weak D call TRDD2 (9 bases). As TCRdb names no J gene, one was assigned here on the basis of a DNA match to germline. In nucleotides, the CDR3 is TGTGCCTGTGACATTGTCCTTCCTACCGGGGATACCCAAACCGATAAACTCATCTTT. Translation: CACDIVLPTGDTQTDKLIF.